This T cell receptor beta chain was profiled in a study of blood T cell repertoires in COVID-19. The assay was immunoSEQ multiplex PCR, and TCRdb's table has in-frame clones only and misses some. The sample gives about 290,000 clones, 89% of which show up once; more than 9.5% is in the top ten. The CDR3 has 15 amino acids. With V trimmed by 8 bases and J by 1 base, 9 bases remained unmatched. Germline CDR1 and CDR2: MRHNA and SNTAGT. The V and J genes are TRBV6-4 and TRBJ2-3; TRBD2 aligns across 7 bases. The origin of this receptor is a woman aged 25-40 years with COVID-19, enrolled during active disease. The sequenced sample was peripheral blood. For the CDR3, the DNA is TGTGCCAGCCCCCGGCGGGGGAGCCGCACAGATACGCAGTATTTT. Amino acid sequence: CASPRRGSRTDTQYF.